This T cell receptor (beta chain) was captured by sequencing in a study of T-cell memory formation after mild COVID-19. Study-wide results and limits: Some clones that responded turned up in pre-infection memory, which suggests that cross-reactive memory joined in. Clones contracting across day 15 to 85 had a balanced CD4/CD8 profile; later expanding clones leaned CD4+.

Comment on this clonotype: Its antigen is unknown.

The ends lost 10 bases at V and 0 bases at J; junction bases unmatched: 5. CDR1 and CDR2 (germline): SNHLY, FYNNEI. The CDR3 runs to 14 residues. TCRdb re-derived calls from the 5' RACE reads in MiXCR, one entry per CDR3 protein. The table has approximately 250,000 distinct CDR3 sequences, around 15% seen once. This sequence was found in a man younger than 35 who had mild COVID-19 (a few samples of this study predate the infection). Cell type and time point are not known. The sequenced sample consisted of PBMCs or a T cell subset sorted from them (not recorded which). V usage is TRBV2 and J usage is TRBJ2-3; TRBD2 agrees at 9 bases. CDR3 DNA sequence: TGTGCCACCACCAGCGGGGGGAGCACAGATACGCAGTATTTT. Translating gives CATTSGGSTDTQYF.